This T cell receptor (beta chain) appears in the sequencing data of a study of shared clonotypes between healthy human individuals. Study context: Per donor, three plates held CD4 naive cells, three held CD4 memory, two held CD8 naive and one held CD8 memory.

Measured with immunoSEQ multiplex PCR; TCRdb has only the in-frame clones, and not every one. This sample has approximately 1,500,000 clones; around 97% occur once, and the top ten carry more than 0.9%. On this clone: Its antigen is still unknown.

Broader study findings: Naive subsets typically showed greater estimated richness than memory subsets. Around 5% was the fraction of naive CD4 clonotypes found shared across a few donors.

V gave up 4 bases and J gave up 4 bases, with 7 bases separating them. This CDR3 is built from 12 residues. CDR1 and CDR2 from the germline V gene are MNHEY and SVGAGI. The TCR originated in a man aged 25 to 40 in good health. The sequenced sample consisted of naive CD4+ T cells sorted from blood. Sample subset: CD45RA+ positively selected. The chain links TRBV6-5 to TRBJ1-2; no clear D gene. In nucleotides, the CDR3 is TGTGCCAGCAGTTTGGGGAGCTATGGCTACACCTTC. Residues: CASSLGSYGYTF.